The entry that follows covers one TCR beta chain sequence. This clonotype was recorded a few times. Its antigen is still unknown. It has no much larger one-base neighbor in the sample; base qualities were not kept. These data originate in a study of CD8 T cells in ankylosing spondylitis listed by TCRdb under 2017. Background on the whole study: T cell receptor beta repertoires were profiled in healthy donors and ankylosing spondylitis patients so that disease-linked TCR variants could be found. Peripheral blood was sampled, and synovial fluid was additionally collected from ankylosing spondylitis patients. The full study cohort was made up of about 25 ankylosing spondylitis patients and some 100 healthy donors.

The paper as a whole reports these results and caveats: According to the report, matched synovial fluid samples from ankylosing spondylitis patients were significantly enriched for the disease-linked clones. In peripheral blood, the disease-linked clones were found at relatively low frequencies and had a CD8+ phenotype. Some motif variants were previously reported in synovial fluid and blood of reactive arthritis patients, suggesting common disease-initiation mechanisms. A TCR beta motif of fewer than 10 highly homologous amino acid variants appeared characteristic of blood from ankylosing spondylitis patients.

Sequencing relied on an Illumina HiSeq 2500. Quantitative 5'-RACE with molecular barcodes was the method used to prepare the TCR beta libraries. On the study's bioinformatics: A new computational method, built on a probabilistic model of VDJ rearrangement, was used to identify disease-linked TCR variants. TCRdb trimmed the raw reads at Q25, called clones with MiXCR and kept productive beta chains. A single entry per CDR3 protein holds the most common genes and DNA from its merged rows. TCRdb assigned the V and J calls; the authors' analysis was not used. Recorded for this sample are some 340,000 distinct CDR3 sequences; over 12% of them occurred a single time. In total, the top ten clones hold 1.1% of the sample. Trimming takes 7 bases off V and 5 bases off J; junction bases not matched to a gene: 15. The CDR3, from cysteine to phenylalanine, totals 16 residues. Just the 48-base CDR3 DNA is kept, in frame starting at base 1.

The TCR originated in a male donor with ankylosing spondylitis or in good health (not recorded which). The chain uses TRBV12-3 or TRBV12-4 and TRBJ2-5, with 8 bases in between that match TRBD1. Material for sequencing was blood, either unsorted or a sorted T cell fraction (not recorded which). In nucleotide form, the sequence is TGTGCCAGCACCGACCGGACAGGGAAAGGGGCTGAGACCCAGTACTTC. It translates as CASTDRTGKGAETQYF.